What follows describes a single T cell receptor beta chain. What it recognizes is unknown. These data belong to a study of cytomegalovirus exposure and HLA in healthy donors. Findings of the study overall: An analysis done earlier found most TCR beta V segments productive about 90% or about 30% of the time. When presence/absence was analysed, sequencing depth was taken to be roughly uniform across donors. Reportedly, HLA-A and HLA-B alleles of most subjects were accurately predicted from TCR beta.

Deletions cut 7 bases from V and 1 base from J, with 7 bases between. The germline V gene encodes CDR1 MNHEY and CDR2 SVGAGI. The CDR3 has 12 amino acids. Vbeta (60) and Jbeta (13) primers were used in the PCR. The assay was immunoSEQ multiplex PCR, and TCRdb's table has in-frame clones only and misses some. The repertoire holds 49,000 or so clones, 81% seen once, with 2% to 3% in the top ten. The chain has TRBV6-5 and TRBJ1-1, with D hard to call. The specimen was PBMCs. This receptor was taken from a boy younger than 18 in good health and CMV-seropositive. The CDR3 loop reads CASTDTNTEAFF. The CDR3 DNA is TGTGCCAGCACCGACACGAACACTGAAGCTTTCTTT.